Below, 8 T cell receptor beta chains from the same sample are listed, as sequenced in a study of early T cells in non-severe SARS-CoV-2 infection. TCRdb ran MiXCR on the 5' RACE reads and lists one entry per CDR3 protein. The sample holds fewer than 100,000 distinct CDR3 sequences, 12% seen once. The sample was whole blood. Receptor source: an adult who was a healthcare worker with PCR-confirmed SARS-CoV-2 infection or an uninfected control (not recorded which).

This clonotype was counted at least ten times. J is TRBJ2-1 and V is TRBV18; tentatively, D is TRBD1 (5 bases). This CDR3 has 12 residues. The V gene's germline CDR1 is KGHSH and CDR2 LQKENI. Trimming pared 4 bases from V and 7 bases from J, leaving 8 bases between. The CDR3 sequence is CASSRGQNEQFF. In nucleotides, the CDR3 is TGTGCCAGCTCACGCGGACAAAATGAGCAGTTCTTC.

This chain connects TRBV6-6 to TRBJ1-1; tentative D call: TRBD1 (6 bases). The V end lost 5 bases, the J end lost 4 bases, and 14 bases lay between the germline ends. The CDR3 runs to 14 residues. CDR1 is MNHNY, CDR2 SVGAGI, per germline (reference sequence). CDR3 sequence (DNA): TGTGCCAGCAGTCCAGGGGTGTGGGGCACTGAAGCTTTCTTT. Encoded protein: CASSPGVWGTEAFF.

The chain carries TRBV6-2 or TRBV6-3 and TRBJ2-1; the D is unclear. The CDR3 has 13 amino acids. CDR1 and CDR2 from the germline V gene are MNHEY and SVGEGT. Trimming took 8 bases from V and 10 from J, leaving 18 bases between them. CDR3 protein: CASGNQTGQEQFF. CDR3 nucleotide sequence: TGTGCCAGCGGGAATCAGACCGGGCAAGAGCAGTTCTTC.

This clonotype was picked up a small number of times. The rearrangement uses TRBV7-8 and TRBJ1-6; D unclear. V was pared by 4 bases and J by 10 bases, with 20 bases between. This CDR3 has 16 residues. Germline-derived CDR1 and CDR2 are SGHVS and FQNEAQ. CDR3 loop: CASSSSAVDRNSPLHF. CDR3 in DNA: TGTGCCAGCAGCTCTTCGGCCGTCGACCGAAACTCACCCCTCCACTTT.

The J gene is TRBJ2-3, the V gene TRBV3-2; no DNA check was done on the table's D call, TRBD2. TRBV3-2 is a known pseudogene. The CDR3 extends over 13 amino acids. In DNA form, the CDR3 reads TGTGCCAGCAGCCAAGACGGGCTAGCGGTGGCATATTTT. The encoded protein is CASSQDGLAVAYF.

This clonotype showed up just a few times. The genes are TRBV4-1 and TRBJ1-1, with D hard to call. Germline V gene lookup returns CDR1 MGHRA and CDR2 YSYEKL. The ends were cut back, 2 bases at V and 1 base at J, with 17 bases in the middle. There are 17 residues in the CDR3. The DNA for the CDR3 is TGCGCCAGCAGCCAAACTGACTCAGGAGGAAGGAACACTGAAGCTTTCTTT. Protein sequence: CASSQTDSGGRNTEAFF.

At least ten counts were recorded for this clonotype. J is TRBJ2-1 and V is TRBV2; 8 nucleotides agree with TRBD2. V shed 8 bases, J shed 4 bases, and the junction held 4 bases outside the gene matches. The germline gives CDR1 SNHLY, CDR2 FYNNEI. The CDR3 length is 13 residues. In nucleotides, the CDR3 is TGTGCCAGCGGAGCGGGAGCGTACAATGAGCAGTTCTTC. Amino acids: CASGAGAYNEQFF.

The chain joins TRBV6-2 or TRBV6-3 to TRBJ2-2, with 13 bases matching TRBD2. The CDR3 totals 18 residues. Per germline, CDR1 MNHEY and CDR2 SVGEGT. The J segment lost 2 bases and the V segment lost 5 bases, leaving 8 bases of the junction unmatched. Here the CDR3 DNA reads TGTGCCAGCAGTCCCGGACTAGCGGGAGACCGAAACACCGGGGAGCTGTTTTTT. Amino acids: CASSPGLAGDRNTGELFF.